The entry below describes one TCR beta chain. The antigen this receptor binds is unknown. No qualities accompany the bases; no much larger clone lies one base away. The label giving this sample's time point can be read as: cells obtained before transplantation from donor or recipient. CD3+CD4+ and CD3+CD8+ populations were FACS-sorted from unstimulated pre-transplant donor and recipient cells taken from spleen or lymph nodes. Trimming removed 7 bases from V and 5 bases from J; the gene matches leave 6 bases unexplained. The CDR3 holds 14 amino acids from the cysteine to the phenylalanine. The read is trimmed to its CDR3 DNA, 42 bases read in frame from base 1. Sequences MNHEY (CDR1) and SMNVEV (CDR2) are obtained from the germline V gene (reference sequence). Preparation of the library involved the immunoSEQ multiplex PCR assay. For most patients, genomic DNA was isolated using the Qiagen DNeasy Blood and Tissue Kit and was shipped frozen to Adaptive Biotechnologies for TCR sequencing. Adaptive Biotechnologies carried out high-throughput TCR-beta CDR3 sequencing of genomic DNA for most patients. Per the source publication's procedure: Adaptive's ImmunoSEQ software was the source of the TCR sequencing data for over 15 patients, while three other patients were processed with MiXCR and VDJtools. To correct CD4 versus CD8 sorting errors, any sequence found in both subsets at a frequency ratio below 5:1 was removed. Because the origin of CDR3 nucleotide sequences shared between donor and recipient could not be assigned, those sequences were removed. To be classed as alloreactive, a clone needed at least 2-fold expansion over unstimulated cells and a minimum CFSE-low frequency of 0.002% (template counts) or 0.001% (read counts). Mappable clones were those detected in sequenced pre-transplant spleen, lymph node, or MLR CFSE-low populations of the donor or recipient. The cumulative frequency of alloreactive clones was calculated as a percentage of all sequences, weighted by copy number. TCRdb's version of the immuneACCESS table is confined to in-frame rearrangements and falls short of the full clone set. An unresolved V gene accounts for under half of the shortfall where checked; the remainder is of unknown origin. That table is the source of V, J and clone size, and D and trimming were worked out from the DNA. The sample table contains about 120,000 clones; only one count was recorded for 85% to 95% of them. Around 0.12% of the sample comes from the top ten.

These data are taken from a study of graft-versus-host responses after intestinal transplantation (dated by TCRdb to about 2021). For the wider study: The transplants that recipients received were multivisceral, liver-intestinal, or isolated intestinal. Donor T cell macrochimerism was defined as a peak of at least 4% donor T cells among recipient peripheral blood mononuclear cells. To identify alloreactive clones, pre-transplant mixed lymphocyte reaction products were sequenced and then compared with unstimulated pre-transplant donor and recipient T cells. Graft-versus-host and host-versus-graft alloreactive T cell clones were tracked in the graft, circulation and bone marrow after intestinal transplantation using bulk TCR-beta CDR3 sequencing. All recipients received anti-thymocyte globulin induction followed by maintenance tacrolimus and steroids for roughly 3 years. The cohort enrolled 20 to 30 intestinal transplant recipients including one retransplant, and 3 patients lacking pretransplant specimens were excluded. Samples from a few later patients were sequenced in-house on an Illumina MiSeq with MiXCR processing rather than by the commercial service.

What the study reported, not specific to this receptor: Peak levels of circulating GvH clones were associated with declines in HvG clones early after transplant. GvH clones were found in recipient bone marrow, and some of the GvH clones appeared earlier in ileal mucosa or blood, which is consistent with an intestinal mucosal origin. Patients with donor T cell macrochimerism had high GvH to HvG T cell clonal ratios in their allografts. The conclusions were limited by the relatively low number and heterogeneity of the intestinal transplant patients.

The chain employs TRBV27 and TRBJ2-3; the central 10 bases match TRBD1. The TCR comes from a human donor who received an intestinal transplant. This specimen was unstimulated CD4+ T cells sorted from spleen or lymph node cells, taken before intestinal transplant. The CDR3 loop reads CASKRQGAEDTQYF. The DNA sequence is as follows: TGTGCCAGCAAAAGACAGGGGGCGGAAGATACGCAGTATTTT.